This T cell receptor beta chain was recorded in a study of technical replicates of blood from a few donors. The method was immunoSEQ multiplex PCR; TCRdb's version includes in-frame clones alone and lacks a portion of them. This table holds roughly 80,000 clones, about 95% found once. This CDR3 region has 19 residues. This rearrangement joins TRBV21-1 to TRBJ2-7; the D call of TRBD2 is as the table states it, not checked on the DNA. TRBV21-1 is recorded as a pseudogene. Material: T cells isolated from PBMCs. The clonotype comes from a human donor in good health. The CDR3 sequence: CASTKVGRLVAYLPREQYF. The CDR3 nucleotides read TGTGCCAGCACCAAAGTCGGCAGACTAGTAGCTTACTTACCGCGCGAGCAGTACTTC.